Below, 13 T cell receptor beta chains from the same sample are listed, as sequenced in a study of T cell responses to AZD1222 COVID-19 vaccine. Libraries were prepared by immunoSEQ multiplex PCR; TCRdb keeps only in-frame clonotypes and omits some of them. The sample lists about 160,000 clones, just over 90% seen once, with less than 4.5% in the top ten. This sample comprised peripheral blood, obtained on day 0 of MenACWY control vaccination. The receptor source for this set is an adult in good health.

This clone was seen only a few times. The gene calls are TRBV5-1 and TRBJ2-7; no firm D call. The germline CDR1 and CDR2 sequences are SGHRS and YFSETQ. This CDR3 is built from 16 residues. Trimming shortened V by 0 bases and J by 0 bases, and 13 bases separated the two germline ends. The CDR3 is CASSLGSVLSSYEQYF. The CDR3 bases are TGCGCCAGCAGCTTGGGATCTGTGCTAAGCTCCTACGAGCAGTACTTC.

V and J are TRBV29-1 and TRBJ2-7; possibly TRBD2 for D (7 bases). V dropped 1 base and J dropped 3 bases, with 13 bases sitting between them. The germline gives CDR1 SQVTM, CDR2 ANQGSEA. This CDR3 region has 14 residues. CDR3 nucleotides: TGCAGCGTTGAAGGGGGGGGCTTCGGCTACGAGCAGTACTTC. Its translation is CSVEGGGFGYEQYF.

The rearrangement links TRBV4-1 to TRBJ1-1, with D unclear. The CDR3 covers 14 residues. Per the germline V gene, CDR1 is MGHRA and CDR2 is YSYEKL. The V end was cut by 0 bases, the J end by 8 bases, with 13 bases between. This chain's CDR3 is CASSQEGPRAEAFF. DNA for the CDR3: TGCGCCAGCAGCCAAGAAGGACCGAGGGCGGAAGCTTTCTTT.

The rearrangement uses TRBV7-9 and TRBJ1-3; tentative D call: TRBD1 (5 bases). CDR3 length equals 18 residues. From germline, CDR1 is SEHNR and CDR2 FQNEAQ (reference sequence). The V end was cut by 2 bases, the J end by 0 bases, with 17 bases between. CDR3 nucleotides: TGTGCCAGCAGCTTACGGGGGGGTGACTGGATCTCTGGAAACACCATATATTTT. Protein: CASSLRGGDWISGNTIYF.

The chain combines TRBV5-1 with TRBJ1-6; D remains unclear. There are 18 residues in the CDR3. Germline CDR1 and CDR2: SGHRS and YFSETQ. Trimming left V 4 bases short and J 5 bases short, with 22 bases between. The DNA for the CDR3 is TGCGCCAGCAGCCGCAGTCTCGATCATCTTAAAAATAATTCACCCCTCCACTTT. Its translation: CASSRSLDHLKNNSPLHF.

This clone was found a few times. The chain combines TRBV4-1 with TRBJ2-7; 9 bases are a match to TRBD1. The CDR3 length is 15 residues. The V gene's germline CDR1 is MGHRA and CDR2 YSYEKL. V shed 3 bases and J 4 bases; nucleotides not matched to a gene: 7. The CDR3 is CASSQPTGGRYEQYF. The CDR3 region has the DNA TGCGCCAGCAGCCAGCCTACAGGGGGCAGATACGAGCAGTACTTC.

This clone was observed once. The CDR3 coding sequence is TGTGCCAGCAGCTTACGTCAATACACTGAAGCTTTCTTT. Amino acid sequence: CASSLRQYTEAFF. The rearrangement links TRBV11-2 to TRBJ1-1; D ambiguous. The CDR3 length is 13 residues. CDR1 and CDR2 from the germline V gene are SGHAT and FQNNGV. V lost 2 bases to trimming and J lost 3 bases, with 7 bases between them. Looking up the rest from reference TRBV11-2 and TRBJ1-1 gives the full variable domain: EAGVAQSPRYKIIEKRQSVAFWCNPISGHATLYWYQQILGQGPKLLIQFQNNGVVDDSQLPKDRFSAERLKGVDSTLKIQPAKLEDSAVYLCASSLRQYTEAFFGQGTRLTVV.

The V gene is TRBV5-1, the J gene TRBJ1-2; a weak D match, TRBD1 (5 bases). Germline CDR1 reads SGHRS; CDR2 reads YFSETQ. The CDR3 loop spans 16 amino acids. Trimming left V 4 bases short and J 4 bases short, with 20 bases between. The CDR3 nucleotides read TGCGCCAGCAGCCGCTTGGGGGGGACCGAGGGCTATGGCTACACCTTC. Translating gives CASSRLGGTEGYGYTF.

The chain uses TRBV7-2 and TRBJ2-7, with TRBD2 identical over 15 bases. This CDR3 contains 18 residues. Germline CDR1 reads SGHTA; CDR2 reads FQGNSA. V shed 2 bases and J 0 bases; nucleotides not matched to a gene: 5. CDR3 sequence (DNA): TGTGCCAGCAGCTTAAGGACTAGCGGGAGGGCTTTCTCCTACGAGCAGTACTTC. Amino acid sequence: CASSLRTSGRAFSYEQYF.

The chain links TRBV27 to TRBJ2-1, with D hard to call. V lost 8 bases, J lost 6 bases, and 11 bases lay in between. CDR3 length: 12 amino acids. Germline V gene lookup returns CDR1 MNHEY and CDR2 SMNVEV (reference sequence). In nucleotides, the CDR3 is TGTGCCAGCGGGTACACCCTCAATGAGCAGTTCTTC. Its protein product is CASGYTLNEQFF.

The V gene is TRBV4-2, the J gene TRBJ1-3; 9 bases are a match to TRBD1. This CDR3 contains 16 residues. V gave up 5 bases and J gave up 4 bases; unmatched junction bases: 9. Per germline, CDR1 LGHNA and CDR2 YNFKEQ. CDR3 amino acids: CASSEAGTGKGNTIYF. The DNA of the CDR3 is TGTGCCAGCAGCGAAGCCGGGACAGGGAAGGGAAACACCATATATTTT.

The chain employs TRBV14 and TRBJ1-6, with TRBD1 identical over 9 bases. Germline V gives CDR1 SGHDN, CDR2 FVKESK. CDR3 length: 15 amino acids. V shed 4 bases, J shed 11 bases, and the junction held 9 bases outside the gene matches. CDR3 coding DNA: TGTGCCAGCAGCCCAACAGGGGGCGAAGGGACACCCCTCCACTTT. As protein: CASSPTGGEGTPLHF.

V gene TRBV9 combines with J gene TRBJ2-5; tentative D call: TRBD2 (6 bases). CDR1 and CDR2 (germline): SGDLS, YYNGEE. V lost 4 bases, J lost 4 bases, and 17 bases lay in between. This CDR3 is built from 15 residues. The CDR3 DNA is TGTGCCAGCAGCTCCGGGAGCACGCACCGAGAGACCCAGTACTTC. Translating it yields CASSSGSTHRETQYF.